These 24 T cell receptor beta chains were sequenced from one sample in a study of cytomegalovirus exposure and HLA in healthy donors. PCR amplification relied on 60 Vbeta primers (plus 13 Jbeta primers). The assay was immunoSEQ multiplex PCR, and TCRdb's table has in-frame clones only and misses some. The sample consists of approximately 180,000 clones, about three quarters of them appearing once. Specimen: PBMCs. The receptor source for this set is a woman aged 55-70 years in good health and CMV-seropositive.

This sequence joins TRBV19 and TRBJ1-4; perhaps TRBD1 as D (5 bases). The CDR3 has 14 residues. The V end was cut by 7 bases, the J end by 3 bases, with 12 bases between. Germline CDR1 is LNHDA and CDR2 is SQIVND (reference sequence). The CDR3 DNA reads as TGTGCCAGTACTACCGACAGAGCTAATGAAAAACTGTTTTTT. It yields the protein CASTTDRANEKLFF.

The gene calls are TRBV5-1 and TRBJ2-6, with 7 bases that match TRBD1. Trimming removed 7 bases from V and 1 base from J; junction bases left unmatched: 5. The CDR3 consists of 15 residues. The germline V gene encodes CDR1 SGHRS and CDR2 YFSETQ. The CDR3, as DNA: TGCGCCAGCGGCCAGACAGGGTCTGGGGCCAACGTCCTGACTTTC. Translation gives CASGQTGSGANVLTF.

In its sample, this clone was seen once. V and J are TRBV7-2 and TRBJ2-2; TRBD1 agrees at 10 bases. From germline, CDR1 is SGHTA and CDR2 FQGNSA. The V and J ends lost 6 bases and 8 bases, in that order; junction bases with no gene match: 0. The length of the CDR3 is 12 residues. In DNA, the CDR3 is TGTGCCAGCAGGGACAGGGGGGGGGAGCTGTTTTTT. Its translation: CASRDRGGELFF.

The CDR3 nucleotides read TGTGCCAGCAGTTACTCGATAGCAGGGTCAGACTATGGCTACACCTTC. It specifies CASSYSIAGSDYGYTF. The J gene is TRBJ1-2, the V gene TRBV6-5; D possibly corresponds to TRBD1 (5 bases). The CDR3 runs to 16 residues. Between the trimmed V and J ends, which lost 0 bases and 3 bases, there was a span of 14 bases. Germline CDR1 and CDR2: MNHEY and SVGAGI.

The chain links TRBV18 to TRBJ1-5, with 7 bases identical to TRBD1. The J segment lost 2 bases and the V segment lost 2 bases, leaving 6 bases of the junction unmatched. This CDR3 region has 16 residues. Germline-derived CDR1 and CDR2 are KGHSH and LQKENI. CDR3 sequence (DNA): TGTGCCAGCTCACCAAGGGGGGACAGTCGCAATCAGCCCCAGCATTTT. This codes for CASSPRGDSRNQPQHF.

The chain combines TRBV27 with TRBJ1-5, with D unclear. The CDR3 is 13 residues long. Germline V gene sequence: CDR1 MNHEY, CDR2 SMNVEV (reference sequence). V was cut by 2 bases and J by 4 bases, with 6 bases left in between. As DNA, the CDR3 is TGTGCCAGCAGTTTACTTCCTAATCAGCCCCAGCATTTT. It codes for CASSLLPNQPQHF.

The rearrangement joins TRBV30 to TRBJ2-5; 8 positions match TRBD1. V shed 1 base, J shed 5 bases, and the junction held 6 bases outside the gene matches. CDR3 length: 14 amino acids. Germline V gene data show CDR1 as GTSNPN and CDR2 as SVGIG (reference sequence). The chain's CDR3 is CAWSEGQGLETQYF. Here the CDR3 DNA reads TGTGCCTGGAGTGAAGGACAGGGATTGGAGACCCAGTACTTC.

The V call is TRBV5-4, the J call TRBJ2-1; 7 positions agree with TRBD1. CDR1 is SGHNT and CDR2 is YYREEE in the germline V gene (reference sequence). V was pared by 5 bases and J by 7 bases, with 9 bases of the junction left unmatched. The CDR3 contains 14 residues. The CDR3 reads CASSTKGGPNEQFF. For the CDR3, the DNA is TGTGCCAGCAGTACCAAAGGGGGCCCTAATGAGCAGTTCTTC.

This rearrangement joins TRBV18 to TRBJ2-3; TRBD1 matches at 8 bases. The CDR3 spans 14 residues. Germline lookup yields CDR1 KGHSH and CDR2 LQKENI. J gave up 6 bases and V 4 bases, and 6 bases lay outside the gene matches. The CDR3 DNA is TGTGCCAGCTCACAGCGGACAGGGACGGATACGCAGTATTTT. Its protein product is CASSQRTGTDTQYF. Full variable domain (remainder filled in from reference TRBV18 and TRBJ2-3): NAGVMQNPRHLVRRRGQEARLRCSPMKGHSHVYWYRQLPEEGLKFMVYLQKENIIDESGMPKERFSAEFPKEGPSILRIQQVVRGDSAAYFCASSQRTGTDTQYFGPGTRLTVL.

The CDR3 here is CASSLRSGGAGNEQFF. The DNA for the CDR3 is TGTGCCAGCAGCTTACGAAGCGGGGGGGCGGGCAATGAGCAGTTCTTC. The gene calls are TRBV7-2 and TRBJ2-1; 10 bases are shared with TRBD2. This CDR3 is 16 amino acids long. Germline CDR1 SGHTA, CDR2 FQGNSA. V was clipped by 2 bases and J by 6 bases; unmatched bases: 7.

The chain carries TRBV9 and TRBJ2-1; a weak D match, TRBD2 (5 bases). The CDR3 loop spans 16 amino acids. Germline CDR1 SGDLS, CDR2 YYNGEE. Between the trimmed V and J ends, which lost 3 bases and 0 bases, there was a span of 13 bases. The CDR3 is CASSAELGSSYNEQFF. The CDR3 DNA is TGTGCCAGCAGCGCAGAACTGGGGAGCTCCTACAATGAGCAGTTCTTC. Full variable domain (missing parts from reference TRBV9 and TRBJ2-1): DSGVTQTPKHLITATGQRVTLRCSPRSGDLSVYWYQQSLDQGLQFLIQYYNGEERAKGNILERFSAQQFPDLHSELNLSSLELGDSALYFCASSAELGSSYNEQFFGPGTRLTVL.

The J gene is TRBJ2-1, the V gene TRBV7-2, with TRBD1 as a possible D gene (6 bases). Germline CDR1 is SGHTA and CDR2 is FQGNSA. The germline V and J ends were trimmed by 6 bases and 1 base, with 10 bases remaining between them. The CDR3 has 14 amino acids. CDR3 region: CASRVQGSYNEQFF. As DNA, the CDR3 is TGTGCCAGCAGAGTACAGGGTTCCTACAATGAGCAGTTCTTC.

This chain connects TRBV4-1 to TRBJ2-3; 8 bases are a match to TRBD2. Germline CDR1 reads MGHRA; CDR2 reads YSYEKL. V trimming: 1 base; J trimming: 4 bases; junction bases outside the gene matches: 7. This CDR3 spans 16 amino acids. The CDR3 reads CASSQVSGRRADTQYF. For the CDR3, the DNA is TGCGCCAGCAGCCAAGTAAGCGGGAGACGAGCAGATACGCAGTATTTT.

This clone was seen a handful of times. The rearrangement joins TRBV7-2 to TRBJ1-1; D is ambiguous. The germline gives CDR1 SGHTA, CDR2 FQGNSA. V lost 5 bases to trimming and J lost 10 bases, with 11 bases between them. CDR3 length equals 11 residues. CDR3 DNA: TGTGCCAGCAGCCCTCTCTATGGAGCTTTCTTT. It codes for CASSPLYGAFF. Complete variable domain (other parts from reference TRBV7-2 and TRBJ1-1): GAGVSQSPSNKVTEKGKDVELRCDPISGHTALYWYRQSLGQGLEFLIYFQGNSAPDKSGLPSDRFSAERTGGSVSTLTIQRTQQEDSAVYLCASSPLYGAFFGQGTRLTVV.

This sequence joins TRBV28 and TRBJ2-1, with 7 bases lining up with TRBD1. Trimming cost V 4 bases and J 10 bases; bases outside gene matches: 4. Germline CDR1 is MDHEN and CDR2 is SYDVKM. The CDR3 consists of 12 residues. CDR3 in DNA: TGTGCCAGCAGTTCGGGGACAGCGGAGCAGTTCTTC. This gives the protein CASSSGTAEQFF.

This rearrangement joins TRBV12-5 to TRBJ2-1, with D possibly matching TRBD1 (5 bases). The V end lost 1 base, the J end lost 11 bases, and 18 bases lay between the germline ends. CDR3 length: 15 residues. CDR1 is LGHNT, CDR2 FRNRAP, per germline. Here the CDR3 reads CASGLAGQPSRKQFF. CDR3 sequence (DNA): TGTGCTAGTGGTTTGGCAGGGCAACCTTCAAGGAAGCAGTTCTTC. The full variable domain, its missing parts supplied by reference TRBV12-5 and TRBJ2-1, is DARVTQTPRHKVTEMGQEVTMRCQPILGHNTVFWYRQTMMQGLELLAYFRNRAPLDDSGMPKDRFSAEMPDATLATLKIQPSEPRDSAVYFCASGLAGQPSRKQFFGPGTRLTVL.

CDR3 in amino acids: CASSFGGTSDGKETQYF. The CDR3, as DNA: TGTGCCAGCAGCTTTGGGGGGACTAGCGACGGGAAAGAGACCCAGTACTTC. The chain has TRBV11-1 and TRBJ2-5; 10 nucleotides match TRBD2. CDR1 is SGHAT, CDR2 FQDESV, per germline (reference sequence). CDR3 length equals 17 residues. J was trimmed by 3 bases and V by 3 bases; bases with no gene match: 10.

The chain joins TRBV19 to TRBJ1-1, with TRBD1 matching 12 bases. Losses at the gene ends were 6 bases for V and 4 bases for J; bases not matched to a gene: 3. The CDR3 is 14 residues long. Germline CDR1 and CDR2: LNHDA and SQIVND (reference sequence). DNA for the CDR3: TGTGCCAGTAGGGGACAGGGGGCGGTCACTGAAGCTTTCTTT. Its protein product is CASRGQGAVTEAFF.

The V gene is TRBV5-1, the J gene TRBJ1-1, with D maybe TRBD1 (6 bases). The CDR3 contains 13 residues. Trimming took off 4 bases at V and 8 bases at J, with 15 bases between the two ends. Germline CDR1 is SGHRS and CDR2 is YFSETQ. The CDR3 protein is CASSPQMDSEAFF. In DNA form, the CDR3 reads TGCGCCAGCAGCCCGCAGATGGACAGCGAAGCTTTCTTT.

The J gene is TRBJ2-7, the V gene TRBV9; D is perhaps TRBD1 (6 bases). V lost 0 bases, J lost 7 bases, and 20 bases lay in between. The CDR3 is made up of 16 amino acids. CDR1 is SGDLS, CDR2 YYNGEE, per germline. The chain's CDR3 is CASSVGTTGTQVEQYF. In DNA, the CDR3 is TGTGCCAGCAGCGTAGGAACAACCGGGACACAGGTGGAGCAGTACTTC.

The chain couples TRBV30 to TRBJ2-5; 10 nucleotides line up with TRBD1. Germline lookup yields CDR1 GTSNPN and CDR2 SVGIG (reference sequence). The CDR3 sequence is 15 residues long. The ends lost 7 bases at V and 4 bases at J; junction bases unmatched: 12. The CDR3 loop is CALEMGTGVVETQYF. CDR3 bases: TGTGCCTTGGAGATGGGGACAGGGGTTGTAGAGACCCAGTACTTC.

Worth noting for this clone: The junction and the germline gene differ at one end; a read error may be behind it. The rearrangement links TRBV5-1 to TRBJ2-5; 13 bases agree with TRBD2. The length of the CDR3 is 16 residues. The germline V gene has CDR1 SGHRS and CDR2 YFSETQ. The DNA of the CDR3 is TGCGCCAGCAGCGGGATGACTAGCGGGGGGCCAGAGGCCCAGTACTTC. As protein: CASSGMTSGGPEAQYF. Looking up the rest from reference TRBV5-1 and TRBJ2-5 gives the full variable domain: KAGVTQTPRYLIKTRGQQVTLSCSPISGHRSVSWYQQTPGQGLQFLFEYFSETQRNKGNFPGRFSGRQFSNSRSEMNVSTLELGDSALYLCASSGMTSGGPEAQYFGPGTRLLVL.

This clone showed up just once. The rearrangement links TRBV27 to TRBJ1-2; 12 bases align to TRBD1. The CDR3 has 13 amino acids. J lost 7 bases, V lost 8 bases, and 5 bases had no gene match. The V gene's germline CDR1 is MNHEY and CDR2 SMNVEV (reference sequence). The CDR3 loop reads CASRRDRGLGYTF. CDR3 nucleotides: TGTGCCAGCCGACGGGACAGGGGGCTTGGCTACACCTTC.

The chain joins TRBV27 to TRBJ1-1; TRBD1 matches 7 bases. V was clipped by 9 bases and J by 1 base; unmatched bases: 5. Germline-derived CDR1 and CDR2 are MNHEY and SMNVEV (reference sequence). The CDR3 is 13 amino acids. The CDR3 DNA reads TGTGCCAGTACGACAGGGCCGAACACTGAAGCTTTCTTT. It translates to CASTTGPNTEAFF.